A selection of T cell receptor beta chains follows, all from one sample in a study of CD4 and CD8 cells across lung adenocarcinoma regions. Each CDR3 protein is one row after TCRdb ran MiXCR on the PCR reads. The repertoire consists of about 3,000 distinct CDR3 sequences, with 65% occurring once and the leading ten covering about 16%. The sequencing input was CD4+ T cells from the margin of a lung tumor. The receptor set was obtained from a male donor with lung adenocarcinoma. The CD4 and CD8 labels of this study may be unreliable. CDR3s include the opening cysteine and the closing phenylalanine or tryptophan. The D gene is left open where the match is weak. For some rows the clone size is stated as once, few or many, or as a class when expanded; others skip it.

v_call	j_call	d_call	clone_size	cdr3_aa	cdr3_nt
TRBV6-1	TRBJ2-1	-	large	CASSERAYSYNEQFF	TGTGCCAGCAGTGAGCGGGCTTACTCCTACAATGAGCAGTTCTTC
TRBV6-1	TRBJ2-1	TRBD2	-	CASRNGLAGSNEQFF	TGTGCCAGCAGAAACGGACTAGCGGGATCCAATGAGCAGTTCTTC
TRBV7-6	TRBJ1-1	-	-	CASSLVRDSNTEAFF	TGTGCCAGCAGCTTAGTTCGAGACAGTAACACTGAAGCTTTCTTT
TRBV6-1	TRBJ2-2	-	-	CASKQRGNTGELFF	TGTGCCAGCAAGCAAAGGGGGAACACCGGGGAGCTGTTTTTT
TRBV6-1	TRBJ2-1	TRBD2	large	CASTPGLAGYNEQFF	TGTGCCAGCACCCCGGGACTAGCGGGGTACAATGAGCAGTTCTTC
TRBV3-1	TRBJ2-1	-	few	CASSPRTVNNEQFF	TGTGCCAGCAGCCCTCGGACAGTTAACAATGAGCAGTTCTTC
TRBV10-1	TRBJ2-2	-	-	CASSQNTNELFF	TGCGCCAGCAGCCAAAACACCAATGAGCTGTTCTTT
TRBV5-4	TRBJ2-5	TRBD2	-	CASSLGLADLQETQYF	TGTGCCAGCAGCCTCGGACTAGCGGACCTCCAAGAGACCCAGTACTTC
TRBV12-3/TRBV12-4	TRBJ2-1	-	-	CASTGSGYNEQFF	TGTGCCAGCACCGGGAGCGGATACAATGAGCAGTTCTTC
TRBV6-1	TRBJ2-4	-	large	CASSELGGARNIQYF	TGTGCCAGCAGTGAATTAGGGGGGGCGAGGAACATTCAGTACTTC
TRBV7-2	TRBJ2-7	TRBD2	few	CASSLGLAGGQGEQYF	TGTGCCAGCAGCTTAGGGCTAGCGGGAGGACAGGGCGAGCAGTACTTC
TRBV6-1	TRBJ2-4	-	-	CASTSDWGGRGNIQYF	TGTGCCAGCACCTCGGACTGGGGAGGCAGGGGAAACATTCAGTACTTC
TRBV27	TRBJ1-4	TRBD1	-	CASSPGQGRSNEKLFF	TGTGCCAGCAGTCCAGGACAGGGAAGGTCTAATGAAAAACTGTTTTTT
TRBV6-9	TRBJ2-7	TRBD1	-	CASTFPGTGVYEQYF	TGTGCCAGCACTTTCCCCGGGACAGGGGTTTACGAGCAGTACTTC
TRBV6-1	TRBJ2-7	-	large	CASTPGVWAYEQYF	TGTGCCAGCACCCCAGGGGTATGGGCCTACGAGCAGTACTTC
TRBV6-1	TRBJ2-7	TRBD2	-	CASKPGWGGSYEQYF	TGTGCCAGCAAGCCAGGTTGGGGGGGCTCCTACGAGCAGTACTTC
TRBV6-1	TRBJ2-1	TRBD2	-	CASSESRLAVFSYNEQFF	TGTGCCAGCAGTGAAAGCAGACTAGCCGTCTTCTCCTACAATGAGCAGTTCTTC
TRBV7-2	TRBJ1-2	-	-	CASSLTGWSDGYTF	TGTGCCAGCAGCTTAACAGGGTGGAGCGATGGCTACACCTTC
TRBV6-1	TRBJ1-5	-	-	CASTNGPRYSPQHF	TGTGCCAGCACCAATGGACCGCGCTACTCGCCCCAGCATTTT
TRBV12-3/TRBV12-4	TRBJ2-1	-	-	CASSTSYNEQFF	TGTGCCAGCAGCACTAGTTACAATGAGCAGTTCTTC
TRBV10-1	TRBJ1-3	-	-	CASSYLVEDTNTIYF	TGCGCCAGCAGCTACCTGGTAGAAGACACCAACACCATATATTTT
TRBV6-1	TRBJ2-2	-	-	CASSDVNTGELFF	TGTGCCAGCAGTGATGTAAACACCGGGGAGCTGTTTTTT
TRBV6-1	TRBJ2-6	-	-	CASSVLSGARAGANVLTF	TGTGCCAGCAGTGTTCTGTCAGGGGCCAGAGCTGGGGCCAACGTCCTGACTTTC
TRBV7-9	TRBJ2-7	TRBD1	-	CASRGSGTGPGEQYF	TGTGCCAGCAGGGGATCCGGGACAGGGCCAGGCGAGCAGTACTTC
TRBV6-5	TRBJ2-4	-	-	CASSYGLGKNIQYF	TGTGCCAGCAGTTATGGGCTAGGTAAAAACATTCAGTACTTC
TRBV6-1	TRBJ2-3	TRBD2	-	CASSVTSGGHTDTQYF	TGTGCCAGCAGTGTAACTAGCGGGGGTCACACAGATACGCAGTATTTT
TRBV6-5	TRBJ2-1	TRBD1	-	CASSYRPTGQNEQFF	TGTGCCAGCAGTTACCGCCCGACAGGGCAGAATGAGCAGTTCTTC
TRBV6-1	TRBJ2-5	-	-	CASSPPFWGETQYF	TGTGCCAGCTCTCCCCCCTTTTGGGGAGAGACCCAGTACTTC
TRBV6-4	TRBJ2-6	TRBD2	few	CASSEREGANVLTF	TGTGCCAGCAGTGAGCGGGAGGGGGCCAACGTCCTGACTTTC
TRBV6-1	TRBJ2-7	TRBD2	few	CASSRSTGGSEQYF	TGTGCCAGCAGCCGCTCGACGGGGGGATCCGAGCAGTACTTC
TRBV6-1	TRBJ2-7	-	-	CASSPGSSYEQYF	TGTGCCAGCAGTCCCGGGAGCTCCTACGAGCAGTACTTC
TRBV7-2	TRBJ2-3	TRBD2	-	CASSLSSGGVTDTQYF	TGTGCCAGCAGCTTGTCTAGCGGGGGGGTCACAGATACGCAGTATTTT
TRBV6-5	TRBJ2-7	TRBD1	-	CASSYPGGYEQYF	TGTGCCAGCAGTTACCCAGGGGGTTACGAGCAGTACTTC
TRBV24-1	TRBJ1-1	-	-	CATRSYTEAFF	TGTGCCACCAGGAGTTACACTGAAGCTTTCTTT
TRBV6-5	TRBJ2-1	TRBD2	-	CASSYRRLAPYNEQFF	TGTGCCAGCAGTTACCGCCGACTAGCGCCCTACAATGAGCAGTTCTTC
TRBV6-1	TRBJ2-3	TRBD1	-	CASRAVNTGEQYF	TGTGCCAGCCGGGCAGTGAACACAGGGGAGCAGTATTTT
TRBV6-1	TRBJ2-2	TRBD2	-	CASRATSVTNTGELFF	TGTGCCAGCAGAGCTACTAGCGTAACGAACACCGGGGAGCTGTTTTTT
TRBV30	TRBJ2-4	TRBD1	few	CAWSTRDRRKNIQYF	TGTGCCTGGAGTACCCGGGACAGAAGAAAAAACATTCAGTACTTC
TRBV6-1	TRBJ2-7	TRBD1	-	CASSEDTGDEQYF	TGTGCCAGCAGTGAAGACACAGGGGACGAGCAGTACTTC
TRBV6-1	TRBJ2-3	-	-	CASSLGGGKGTDTQYF	TGTGCCAGCAGTCTTGGGGGGGGCAAGGGCACAGATACGCAGTATTTT
TRBV6-1	TRBJ2-5	TRBD1	-	CASNEDRVVGETQYF	TGTGCCAGCAACGAGGACAGGGTGGTCGGGGAGACCCAGTACTTC
TRBV11-1	TRBJ2-1	-	-	CASSLGRSSYNEQFF	TGTGCCAGCAGCTTAGGGAGGAGCTCCTACAATGAGCAGTTCTTC
TRBV6-1	TRBJ2-7	-	few	CASTPGDTPFEQYF	TGTGCCAGCACCCCAGGGGATACTCCCTTCGAGCAGTACTTC
TRBV7-2	TRBJ2-1	TRBD2	large	CASSSQRDRDEQFF	TGTGCCAGCAGCTCTCAGCGGGATCGGGATGAGCAGTTCTTC
TRBV7-2	TRBJ2-5	-	-	CASSLVQWGLPREQYF	TGTGCCAGCAGCTTAGTTCAGTGGGGGCTACCCCGGGAGCAGTACTTC
TRBV7-3	TRBJ2-3	-	-	CASSLMRPPQDTQYF	TGTGCCAGCAGCTTAATGAGGCCGCCCCAAGATACGCAGTATTTT
TRBV6-2/TRBV6-3	TRBJ2-5	TRBD1	-	CASSYGTEGEFF	TGTGCCAGCAGTTATGGGACAGAAGGGGAGTTCTTC
TRBV6-1	TRBJ2-5	TRBD2	-	CASSEQYTSGRAWTQYF	TGTGCCAGCAGTGAACAATATACTAGCGGGAGGGCCTGGACCCAGTACTTC
TRBV7-9	TRBJ2-7	-	-	CASSLARLTEDEQYF	TGTGCCAGCAGCTTAGCGCGGTTGACCGAGGATGAGCAGTACTTC
TRBV7-9	TRBJ2-4	-	-	CASSLGAGLAKNIQYF	TGTGCCAGCAGCTTAGGAGCAGGGCTAGCCAAAAACATTCAGTACTTC
TRBV6-1	TRBJ2-1	TRBD2	-	CASSEGRTSGGARNEQFF	TGTGCCAGCAGTGAGGGCCGGACTAGCGGGGGGGCGAGGAATGAGCAGTTCTTC